This entry concerns a single T cell receptor (beta chain). There are many counts of this clonotype. The target of this receptor is not known. No base quality information exists; no much larger clone differs at one position. These data belong to a study of spatial heterogeneity in lung cancer (dated 2019 in TCRdb). Study-wide context: More beta-chain than alpha-chain transcripts were consistently detected, likely reflecting higher beta-chain transcript abundance. In tumor regions, TCR transcript counts showed a strong correlation with a T cell transcriptional module score from matched bulk RNA-seq. In the raw uncorrected reads, each unique combination of TCR and UMI appeared more than ten times on average. The study quantitatively compared TCR alpha and beta repertoires across multiple tumor regions, matched nontumor lung and blood in non-small cell lung cancer. Nonsynonymous mutation counts, determined by whole-exome sequencing of tumor tissue, were related to TCR repertoire features. Both alpha and beta chains were TCR-sequenced in samples taken at surgery, namely 220 tumor regions, roughly 64 matched nontumor lung samples and a few dozen PBMC samples.

The sample's time point label, decoded: sample taken at primary tumor resection. The donors were 72 patients from the lung TRACERx cohort who had early-stage, untreated non-small cell lung cancer. For TCR sequencing, whole RNA was extracted from tumor and nontumor lung tissue, or from cryopreserved PBMC samples, and no cell sorting was done. Patients were selected for TCR sequencing only if sufficient RNA was available from at least two tumor regions. Tumor and adjacent nontumor lung specimens were reviewed by a lung pathologist before selection. The library was generated by 5' RACE. These reads were obtained on a NextSeq 500. To allow correction of PCR and sequencing errors, the TCR library protocol tagged every TCR cDNA molecule with a unique molecular identifier. Per the original workflow: TCR identification, UMI-based error correction and CDR3 extraction were all carried out with Decombinator tools. Expanded TCRs were defined as those above a frequency of 2 per 1,000, corresponding to the top 1% of the tumor frequency distribution. Expanded tumor TCRs were classed as regional if statistically deemed absent (corrected P<0.05) from at least one tumor region, otherwise ubiquitous. Each repertoire was subsampled 100 times to 5,000 TCRs, after which Renyi diversity was computed with the R vegan package. CDR3 similarity networks were constructed using string-kernel similarity of amino acid triplets, with links drawn between CDR3s whose pairwise similarity was above 0.82. TCRdb reran the public reads through fastp at Q25 and MiXCR, keeping productive beta chains. All rows with the same CDR3 protein become a single entry with the most common DNA and genes. Here the V and J calls rest on TCRdb's processing, not on the authors' analysis. The sample table records about 18,000 distinct CDR3 sequences; around 6.8% of these occur just once. The ten largest make up approximately 25% of the sample.

Including the terminal cysteine and phenylalanine, the CDR3 comprises 15 residues. The CDR3 DNA has 45 bases and is translated from base 1. Trimmed from V: 7 bases; trimmed from J: 3 bases; junction bases lacking a gene match: 7. CDR1 and CDR2, per the germline V gene, are MDHEN and SYDVKM. Paper-wide results and their limitations: The tumor nonsynonymous mutation count correlated with the number of expanded alpha and beta TCRs within the tumor. TCR-seq was estimated to cover only approximately 6.4% of tumor T cells for alpha chains and approximately 12% for beta chains. Additional single-cell paired TCR alpha and beta sequencing was considered necessary to confirm, at a functional level, the hypothesis that regional TCRs recognize regional mutations. Counts of ubiquitous and regional expanded TCRs correlated with counts of ubiquitous and regional nonsynonymous mutations, respectively.

The receptor was derived from a male donor with early-stage non-small cell lung cancer. The material sequenced was lung tumor tissue, taken at surgery. Rearrangement joined TRBV28 to TRBJ2-3; the central 10 bases match TRBD1. The sequenced DNA: TGTGCCAGCATTAGACAGGGGGCGCGGACAGATACGCAGTATTTT. Protein translation: CASIRQGARTDTQYF. The reference TRBV28 and TRBJ2-3 proteins fill in what lies around the CDR3, so the full variable domain reads DVKVTQSSRYLVKRTGEKVFLECVQDMDHENMFWYRQDPGLGLRLIYFSYDVKMKEKGDIPEGYSVSREKKERFSLILESASTNQTSMYLCASIRQGARTDTQYFGPGTRLTVL.